The 11 T cell receptor beta chains below come from one sample, sequenced in a study of blood T cells in healthy people across ages. Then a second PCR, running about 6 to 12 cycles, was carried out with a sample-barcoded 5' primer and a J-beta primer mix. TCRdb reanalysed the 5' RACE reads using MiXCR and keeps one entry per CDR3 protein. The profile covers some 1.7 million distinct CDR3 sequences, with approximately 28% appearing a single time and roughly 8.2% taken by the ten largest. The sequencing input was blood. All receptors come from a woman in her 30s in good health.

This clonotype turned up a few times. The chain recombines TRBV29-1 with TRBJ2-1; 9 nucleotides align to TRBD1. V shed 7 bases, J shed 3 bases, and the junction held 10 bases outside the gene matches. Germline V gene sequence: CDR1 SQVTM, CDR2 ANQGSEA. CDR3 size: 15 residues. The CDR3 bases are TGCAGCGGTGGAGGGGGGACAGGGCTCTACAATGAGCAGTTCTTC. Encoded protein: CSGGGGTGLYNEQFF.

This clonotype was seen a few times. The chain has TRBV5-1 and TRBJ1-2, with 7 bases identical to TRBD1. Germline values: CDR1 SGHRS, CDR2 YFSETQ. The J segment lost 3 bases and the V segment lost 1 base, leaving 3 bases of the junction unmatched. The CDR3 totals 14 residues. The CDR3 reads CASSLRGTDYGYTF. The CDR3 DNA follows: TGCGCCAGCAGCTTGAGGGGGACAGACTATGGCTACACCTTC.

This clonotype was observed a handful of times. The chain has TRBV2 and TRBJ2-3, with 8 bases matching TRBD2. The V gene end was trimmed by 7 bases and the J gene end by 6 bases; junction bases not matched to a gene: 6. CDR3 length: 13 amino acids. Germline V gene sequence: CDR1 SNHLY, CDR2 FYNNEI. The CDR3 reads CASKTSGGDTQYF. In DNA, the CDR3 is TGTGCCAGCAAAACCTCGGGAGGGGATACGCAGTATTTT. Full variable domain (missing parts from reference TRBV2 and TRBJ2-3): EPEVTQTPSHQVTQMGQEVILRCVPISNHLYFYWYRQILGQKVEFLVSFYNNEISEKSEIFDDQFSVERPDGSNFTLKIRSTKLEDSAMYFCASKTSGGDTQYFGPGTRLTVL.

This clonotype occurred many times. The chain links TRBV7-6 to TRBJ1-2; the D gene is possibly TRBD1 (6 bases). Germline CDR1 is SGHVS and CDR2 is FNYEAQ. Trimming pared 5 bases from V and 7 bases from J, leaving 14 bases between. The length of the CDR3 is 13 residues. CDR3 residues: CASSQGQTIGYTF. The DNA of the CDR3 is TGTGCCAGCAGCCAGGGACAAACTATTGGCTACACCTTC.

V usage is TRBV5-6 and J usage is TRBJ1-5; a possible D gene is TRBD1 (6 bases). V lost 1 base and J 4 bases, leaving 12 bases between the germline ends. The CDR3 length is 15 residues. Germline CDR1 SGHDT, CDR2 YYEEEE. The chain's CDR3 is CASSLYDRTNQPQHF. The CDR3 coding sequence is TGTGCCAGCAGCTTGTATGACAGGACTAATCAGCCCCAGCATTTT.

V and J are TRBV7-2 and TRBJ2-6; tentatively, D is TRBD1 (6 bases). V lost 5 bases and J 2 bases, leaving 13 bases between the germline ends. CDR1 is SGHTA and CDR2 is FQGNSA in the germline V gene. The CDR3 spans 16 residues. CDR3 loop: CASSPQGTPGANVLTF. CDR3 in DNA: TGTGCCAGCAGCCCCCAGGGGACCCCTGGGGCCAACGTCCTGACTTTC.

This clonotype was recorded a few times. The V gene is TRBV20-1, the J gene TRBJ2-1; 12 bases align to TRBD1. This CDR3 is built from 14 residues. Germline loops: CDR1 DFQATT, CDR2 SNEGSKA (reference sequence). The V gene end was trimmed by 3 bases and the J gene end by 10 bases; junction bases not matched to a gene: 7. CDR3 sequence reads: CSASRGQGAWEQFF. CDR3 bases: TGCAGTGCTAGTAGGGGACAGGGGGCATGGGAGCAGTTCTTC.

The V gene is TRBV2, the J gene TRBJ1-5; the match to TRBD1 covers 10 bases. Germline V gene sequence: CDR1 SNHLY, CDR2 FYNNEI. V gave up 8 bases and J gave up 10 bases; unmatched junction bases: 8. The CDR3 totals 13 residues. The CDR3 here is CASGRGQGKPQHF. CDR3 DNA sequence: TGTGCCAGCGGGAGGGGACAGGGGAAACCCCAGCATTTT.

This clonotype was recorded a few times. The CDR3 coding sequence is TGTGCCCATAGGGCGGGGTGGCCCCCCATGGTCACAGATACGCAGTATTTT. Translation gives CAHRAGWPPMVTDTQYF. The chain carries TRBV10-3 and TRBJ2-3, with D possibly matching TRBD2 (6 bases). The CDR3 runs to 17 residues. Trimming cost V 11 bases and J 2 bases, with 26 bases left between them. Germline CDR1 reads ENHRY; CDR2 reads SYGVKD.

The chain is built from TRBV20-1 and TRBJ2-4; no reliable D call. The CDR3 contains 15 residues. Germline-derived CDR1 and CDR2 are DFQATT and SNEGSKA (reference sequence). Trimming took 6 bases from V and 0 from J, leaving 15 bases between them. Written as DNA, the CDR3 is TGCAGTGCCTGCTCCGGACCGCTAGCCAAAAACATTCAGTACTTC. Translation gives CSACSGPLAKNIQYF.

This clonotype was observed many times. The chain employs TRBV12-3 or TRBV12-4 and TRBJ2-7; 7 bases agree with TRBD2. This CDR3 contains 14 residues. V lost 1 base, J lost 5 bases, and 5 bases stayed unmatched. CDR3 protein: CASSLGTRNDEQYF. Written as DNA, the CDR3 is TGTGCCAGCAGTTTAGGGACTAGAAATGACGAGCAGTACTTC.